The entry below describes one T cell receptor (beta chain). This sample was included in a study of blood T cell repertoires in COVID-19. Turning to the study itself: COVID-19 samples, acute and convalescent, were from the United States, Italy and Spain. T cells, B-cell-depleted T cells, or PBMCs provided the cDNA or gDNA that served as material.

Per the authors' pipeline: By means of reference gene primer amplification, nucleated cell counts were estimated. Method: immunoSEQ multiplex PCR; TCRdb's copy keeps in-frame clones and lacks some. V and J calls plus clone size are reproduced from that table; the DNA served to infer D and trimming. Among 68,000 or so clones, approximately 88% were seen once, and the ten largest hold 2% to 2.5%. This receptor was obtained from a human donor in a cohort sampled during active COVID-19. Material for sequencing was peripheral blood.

CDR3 nucleotide sequence: TGCGCCAGCAGTCAATCGTACAGGAACTATGGCTACACCTTC. As protein: CASSQSYRNYGYTF. J is TRBJ1-2 and V is TRBV23-1; D may be TRBD1 (5 bases). TRBV23-1 is noted as an ORF with a role that remains uncertain. This CDR3 has 14 residues. Trimming cost V 0 bases and J 2 bases, with 7 bases left between them.